This is a list of T cell receptor beta chains from one sample in a study of vaccination effects on CD4 cells after COVID-19. These receptors are not linked to any known antigen. Sequencing used immunoSEQ multiplex PCR; TCRdb keeps in-frame clones, though not all of them. Among roughly 54,000 clones listed, around 76% were seen once. Sample: CD4+ T cells from PBMCs cultured with HIV peptides, taken before COVID-19 vaccination. All receptors come from a human donor who had a prior SARS-CoV-2 infection. The CDR3 runs from the conserved cysteine through the conserved F or W.

J,V,length,CDR3
TRBJ2-7,TRBV24-1,15,CATSDPRQGVGEQYF
TRBJ1-2,TRBV5-4,15,CASSPWDRRNYGYTF
TRBJ2-7,TRBV27,13,CASSSEMGGEQYF
TRBJ2-1,TRBV2,13,CASSPGVYNEQFF
TRBJ2-2,TRBV5-1,15,CASSWGTENTGELFF
TRBJ1-2,TRBV5-6,15,CASSLDRGGRRGYTF
TRBJ1-6,TRBV3-1/TRBV3-2,15,CASSQQQGGHSPLHF
TRBJ1-1,TRBV7-2,14,CASSKSSPNTEAFF
TRBJ2-3,TRBV9,16,CASSVAGGSLEDTQYF
TRBJ2-7,TRBV2,11,CASSEVSEQYF
TRBJ2-5,TRBV10-3,15,CAISAAGTGQETQYF
TRBJ2-1,TRBV9,17,CASSVAFDRGSYNEQFF
TRBJ2-3,TRBV5-4,16,CASSLALQGNTDTQYF
TRBJ2-3,TRBV5-1,14,CASSGRQGSDTQYF
TRBJ2-5,TRBV7-8,18,CASSSVVFSGVDSETQYF
TRBJ1-1,TRBV2,14,CASSATYAKGEAFF
TRBJ2-1,TRBV5-1,15,CASSSSGGGYNEQFF
TRBJ2-1,TRBV3-1/TRBV3-2,12,CASSQTYNEQFF
TRBJ2-1,TRBV7-9,19,CASSHTGSGRAGSYNEQFF
TRBJ1-3,TRBV9,17,CASSGRRQGIAGNTIYF
TRBJ2-1,TRBV23-1,11,CASRKHNEQFF
TRBJ2-1,TRBV9,15,CASTPGGGTYNEQFF
TRBJ1-2,TRBV7-9,13,CASSLSFNTGYTF
TRBJ1-4,TRBV2,12,CASSGEGEKLFF
TRBJ2-1,TRBV14,21,CASSPSIFFKGGLAGANEQFF
TRBJ2-3,TRBV5-1,14,CASSLEGRTDTQYF
TRBJ2-1,TRBV7-9,16,CASSFGLADSYNEQFF
TRBJ1-6,TRBV5-5,13,CASSIGLHSPLHF
TRBJ2-7,TRBV18,14,CASSTGALSYEQYF
TRBJ1-2,TRBV7-3,14,CASSLTLQGDGYTF
TRBJ1-1,TRBV6-6,12,CASEGAKGKFFF
TRBJ1-5,TRBV7-2,14,CASSSDMAHQPQHF
TRBJ2-7,TRBV2,13,CASSEARGFEQYF
TRBJ1-1,TRBV12-5,17,CASGLVVSIDMNTEAFF
TRBJ2-3,TRBV6-5,16,CASSYVGTSSTDTQYF
TRBJ2-1,TRBV18,17,CASSPNPGTIKYNEQFF
TRBJ2-5,TRBV4-1,16,CASSRGARQGQETQYF
TRBJ2-3,TRBV3-1/TRBV3-2,13,CASSQGTPYTQYF
TRBJ2-7,TRBV7-9,12,CASSVAPQEQYF
TRBJ1-5,TRBV30,15,CAWSVQGGGYQPQHF
TRBJ2-3,TRBV18,19,CASSPGLSLRDRSTDTQYF
TRBJ2-3,TRBV5-4,16,CASSPDSSGRTDTQYF
TRBJ2-5,TRBV5-6,16,CASSLGFAAGEETQYF
TRBJ2-2,TRBV6-5,13,CASSFRIPGELFF
TRBJ2-2,TRBV7-9,13,CASSLGSPGELFF
TRBJ2-7,TRBV3-1/TRBV3-2,12,CASSAHHREQYF
TRBJ2-7,TRBV10-3,15,CAISYSGGQSYEQYF
TRBJ2-2,TRBV7-3,15,CASSSGTSNTGELFF
TRBJ1-2,TRBV18,16,CASSPVGTELFYGYTF
TRBJ2-7,TRBV11-2,15,CASSPLSASDYEQYF
TRBJ2-3,TRBV5-1,15,CASSPGSGVPDTQYF
TRBJ2-7,TRBV5-4,11,CASSSSYEQYF
TRBJ1-3,TRBV5-8,16,CASSLVVGSSGNTIYF
TRBJ2-1,TRBV9,14,CASSVGGHYNEQFF
TRBJ1-6,TRBV5-4,18,CASRAGVGRGPDNSPLHF
TRBJ2-5,TRBV4-1,16,CASSPRGLAGGETQYF
TRBJ1-2,TRBV2,14,CASSERWGNYGYTF
TRBJ1-6,TRBV5-4,14,CASSYGQGDSPLHF
TRBJ1-3,TRBV4-2,12,CASANSGNTIYF